These 7 T cell receptor beta chains were all obtained from the same sample, sequenced in a study of post-analysis software for immune sequencing data. Overall study results and limits: Roughly 5 TRBV segments, TRBV5-6, TRBV5-1 and TRBV20-1 among them, were found more frequent in patients than controls.

No antigen has been identified for these receptors. Presence of unique molecular identifiers characterized the TCR beta cDNA libraries. TCRdb re-derived calls from the PCR reads in MiXCR, one entry per CDR3 protein. The sample yields roughly 620,000 distinct CDR3 sequences, 40% to 50% seen once. Sequencing input: blood. Every receptor here comes from a girl aged 5-17 years with multiple sclerosis.

This clonotype was observed a handful of times. The rearrangement links TRBV29-1 to TRBJ1-2; D is uncertain. Trimming took 0 bases from V and 1 from J, leaving 9 bases between them. Germline lookup yields CDR1 SQVTM and CDR2 ANQGSEA. The CDR3 spans 14 residues. The CDR3 nucleotides read TGCAGCGTTGAAGAGCGCAGCCTTAACTATGGCTACACCTTC. Residues: CSVEERSLNYGYTF.

The chain carries TRBV7-3 and TRBJ2-2; D possibly corresponds to TRBD2 (6 bases). The CDR3 is 16 amino acids. Germline V gene data show CDR1 as SGHTA and CDR2 as FQGTGA. Trimming left V 0 bases short and J 2 bases short, with 10 bases between. The CDR3 loop reads CASSLTGLTNTGELFF. CDR3 in DNA: TGTGCCAGCAGCTTAACGGGACTTACAAACACCGGGGAGCTGTTTTTT.

This sequence joins TRBV28 and TRBJ1-4, with D possibly matching TRBD1 (6 bases). The CDR3 is 14 residues long. V lost 7 bases and J 7 bases, leaving 16 bases between the germline ends. Germline V CDR1 and CDR2: MDHEN, SYDVKM. The CDR3 DNA follows: TGTGCCAGCAACTCAGCCGGGGGGCTTGAAAAACTGTTTTTT. As protein: CASNSAGGLEKLFF.

This clonotype was observed at least ten times. This sequence joins TRBV12-3 or TRBV12-4 and TRBJ2-7, with D perhaps matching TRBD2 (5 bases). The V and J ends lost 1 base and 6 bases respectively, with 16 bases between them. The CDR3 contains 15 residues. CDR3 region: CASSLGFVGEREQYF. The CDR3 nucleotides are TGTGCCAGCAGTTTAGGTTTTGTGGGAGAACGCGAGCAGTACTTC.

This chain links TRBV5-1 with TRBJ2-3; 14 bases fit TRBD2. V was clipped by 4 bases and J by 6 bases; unmatched bases: 10. The CDR3 is 17 residues long. Germline V gene lookup returns CDR1 SGHRS and CDR2 YFSETQ. The CDR3 is CASSAVPGTSGSDTQYF. Written as DNA, the CDR3 is TGCGCCAGCAGCGCCGTACCTGGGACTAGCGGGAGTGATACGCAGTATTTT.

V and J are TRBV5-4 and TRBJ2-1; 8 nucleotides align to TRBD1. CDR3 length: 16 residues. The germline gives CDR1 SGHNT, CDR2 YYREEE (reference sequence). The V and J ends lost 0 bases and 6 bases, in that order; junction bases with no gene match: 8. The CDR3 protein is CASSLVSGQGANEQFF. The DNA for the CDR3 is TGTGCCAGCAGCTTGGTGTCGGGGCAGGGGGCCAATGAGCAGTTCTTC.

The rearrangement joins TRBV5-5 to TRBJ1-6; D remains unclear. Germline V gene sequence: CDR1 SGHKS, CDR2 YYEKEE (reference sequence). With 7 bases removed from V and 10 bases from J, the gap between germline ends came to 12 bases. This CDR3 has 12 amino acids. CDR3 residues: CASYLNGSPLHF. The CDR3 nucleotides read TGTGCCAGCTACCTGAATGGGTCACCCCTCCACTTT.